One sample yielded the 15 T cell receptor beta chains listed below, sequenced in a study of Graves' ophthalmopathy and Graves' hyperthyroidism. RNA transcripts provided the template for amplifying TCR beta CDR3 regions. HTBI primers were employed in first-round RT-PCR, then a second-round multiplex PCR followed. TCRdb reprocessed the multiplex PCR reads via MiXCR and lists one record per CDR3 protein. The repertoire holds about 740,000 distinct CDR3 sequences, with 40% as singletons. The sequencing input was peripheral blood. Source of these receptors: an adult man with Graves' ophthalmopathy.

The V call is TRBV29-1, the J call TRBJ1-2; D is unclear. Trimming took off 6 bases at V and 5 bases at J, with 16 bases between the two ends. The germline CDR1 and CDR2 sequences are SQVTM and ANQGSEA. CDR3 length: 13 residues. The CDR3: CSVTQTKFYGYTF. The CDR3 DNA reads TGCAGCGTCACTCAGACGAAGTTTTATGGCTACACCTTC.

The genes are TRBV10-3 and TRBJ1-6; D may be TRBD1 (6 bases). V dropped 11 bases and J dropped 7 bases, with 18 bases sitting between them. The CDR3 loop spans 14 amino acids. Germline values: CDR1 ENHRY, CDR2 SYGVKD. CDR3 coding DNA: TGTGCCTCATGGACAGTCAGCAACAATTCACCCCTCCACTTT. It codes for CASWTVSNNSPLHF.

This clonotype appeared many times. The rearrangement links TRBV20-1 to TRBJ1-5, with 8 bases aligning to TRBD1. Germline V gene lookup returns CDR1 DFQATT and CDR2 SNEGSKA (reference sequence). This CDR3 is 17 amino acids long. Unmatched junction bases numbered 13, after V lost 3 bases and J lost 3 bases. As DNA, the CDR3 is TGCAGTGCTAGGACGACAGGGGAATCGTTTAACAATCAGCCCCAGCATTTT. It translates to CSARTTGESFNNQPQHF.

The chain has TRBV7-9 and TRBJ2-7; D perhaps matches TRBD2 (5 bases). CDR1 is SEHNR and CDR2 is FQNEAQ in the germline V gene (reference sequence). V gave up 2 bases and J gave up 12 bases, with 14 bases separating them. There are 12 residues in the CDR3. The CDR3 DNA sequence: TGTGCCAGCAGCTTAATAGCCGGGGTGGGGTACTTC. Translated, it gives CASSLIAGVGYF.

The chain is built from TRBV5-4 and TRBJ1-1; D may be TRBD1 (6 bases). Trimming cost V 4 bases and J 1 base, with 17 bases left between them. Germline assignment: CDR1 SGHNT and CDR2 YYREEE (reference sequence). The CDR3 runs 16 residues. CDR3 DNA: TGTGCCAGCAGCAGTCCTCCGGGACAAAAGAACACTGAAGCTTTCTTT. This gives the protein CASSSPPGQKNTEAFF.

This chain links TRBV4-3 with TRBJ2-6, with TRBD1 identical over 11 bases. CDR1 is LGHNA and CDR2 is YSLEER in the germline V gene. The J segment lost 11 bases and the V segment lost 1 base, leaving 1 base of the junction unmatched. The CDR3 sequence is 14 residues long. Written as DNA, the CDR3 is TGCGCCAGCAGCCAAGGGACAGGGGGCTACGTCCTGACTTTC. Amino acids: CASSQGTGGYVLTF.

This clonotype occurred many times. This chain connects TRBV10-3 to TRBJ1-5; D remains unclear. The V gene's germline CDR1 is ENHRY and CDR2 SYGVKD. The ends were cut back, 11 bases at V and 4 bases at J, with 15 bases in the middle. The CDR3 length is 13 residues. The CDR3 here is CASKLERNQPQHF. In DNA form, the CDR3 reads TGTGCCTCAAAACTAGAGCGTAATCAGCCCCAGCATTTT.

The J gene is TRBJ2-7, the V gene TRBV7-2; possible D gene TRBD2, 6 bases. Trimming took off 0 bases at V and 6 bases at J, with 15 bases between the two ends. The CDR3 has 15 residues. Germline assignment: CDR1 SGHTA and CDR2 FQGNSA. In DNA form, the CDR3 reads TGTGCCAGCAGCTTAGCGTCGGGGGATCGGTCCGAGCAGTACTTC. It specifies CASSLASGDRSEQYF.

With respect to this clonotype: This clone may be a read error of a much larger clone one base away. CDR3 amino acids: CATSLVGNYGYTF. Here the CDR3 DNA reads TGTGCCACCAGTCTAGTGGGAAACTATGGCTACACCTTC. The chain combines TRBV10-3 with TRBJ1-2; D unclear. The germline CDR1 and CDR2 sequences are ENHRY and SYGVKD. This CDR3 comprises 13 residues.

This clonotype was counted ten times or more. This rearrangement joins TRBV29-1 to TRBJ1-2; possible D gene TRBD1, 6 bases. The CDR3 is made up of 13 amino acids. The V end was cut by 6 bases, the J end by 2 bases, with 13 bases between. The germline V gene encodes CDR1 SQVTM and CDR2 ANQGSEA. For the CDR3, the DNA is TGCAGCGTCGAGGACAGTAAAAACTATGGCTACACCTTC. This codes for CSVEDSKNYGYTF.

This clonotype has a count of ten or more. The V and J genes are TRBV5-1 and TRBJ1-1; D might be TRBD1 (5 bases). Germline CDR1 reads SGHRS; CDR2 reads YFSETQ. CDR3 length equals 17 residues. V gave up 0 bases and J gave up 2 bases, with 17 bases separating them. CDR3 loop: CASSLGLLGRQNTEAFF. The CDR3 DNA sequence: TGCGCCAGCAGCTTGGGATTGTTGGGACGGCAAAACACTGAAGCTTTCTTT.

Turning to this clonotype: This may stem from a read error, because a much larger clone lies one nucleotide away. Because the CDR3 is missing its conserved closing phenylalanine or tryptophan, this is likely a read error. The chain recombines TRBV25-1 with TRBJ2-5; 7 bases fit TRBD1. The CDR3 totals 15 residues. Germline CDR1 MGHDK, CDR2 SYGVNS. J was trimmed by 5 bases and V by 6 bases; bases with no gene match: 12. The CDR3 loop is CASSPPDRFYETQYL. The CDR3 nucleotides are TGTGCCAGCAGCCCGCCGGACAGGTTTTATGAGACCCAGTACCTC.

Comment on this clonotype: This may stem from a read error, because a much larger clone lies one nucleotide away. The V call is TRBV7-2, the J call TRBJ1-1; no firm D call. This CDR3 has 14 amino acids. CDR1 and CDR2 from the germline V gene are SGHTA and FQGNSA. In DNA, the CDR3 is TGTGCCAGCGGCTTACGAAGTTGGGGAACTGAAGCTTTCTTT. Translated: CASGLRSWGTEAFF.

The J gene is TRBJ1-5, the V gene TRBV24-1; 11 bases fit TRBD1. CDR3 length: 14 amino acids. Unmatched junction bases numbered 6, after V lost 4 bases and J lost 11 bases. Germline CDR1 reads KGHDR; CDR2 reads SFDVKD. The CDR3 DNA reads as TGTGCCACCAGTGACCCAGGGACAGGGGGGACCCAGCATTTT. Protein: CATSDPGTGGTQHF.

A few counts support this clonotype. The rearrangement links TRBV5-1 to TRBJ2-7, with 11 bases fitting TRBD2. This CDR3 has 14 residues. After removal of 5 bases from V and 6 bases from J, the junction contained 7 bases not matched to a gene. The germline V gene encodes CDR1 SGHRS and CDR2 YFSETQ. The CDR3 spells CASRVTSGNREQYF. In nucleotides, the CDR3 is TGCGCCAGCAGGGTGACTAGCGGGAACCGCGAGCAGTACTTC.